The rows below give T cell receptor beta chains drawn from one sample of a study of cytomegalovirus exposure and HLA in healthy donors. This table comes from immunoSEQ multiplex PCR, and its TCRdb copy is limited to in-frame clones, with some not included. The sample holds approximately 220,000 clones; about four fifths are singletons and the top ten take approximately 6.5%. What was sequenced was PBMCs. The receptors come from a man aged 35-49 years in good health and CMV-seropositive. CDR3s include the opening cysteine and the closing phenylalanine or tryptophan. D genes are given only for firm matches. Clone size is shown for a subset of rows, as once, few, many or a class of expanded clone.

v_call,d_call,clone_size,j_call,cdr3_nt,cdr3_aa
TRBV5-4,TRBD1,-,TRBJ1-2,TGTGCCAGCAGCTCCGGGACAGGCTGTGGCTACACCTTC,CASSSGTGCGYTF
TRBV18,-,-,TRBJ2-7,TGTGCCAGCCCCGTCCGGGGGTACTACGAGCAGTACTTC,CASPVRGYYEQYF
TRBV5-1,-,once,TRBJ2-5,TGCGCCAGCAGCCGTCAACCGGGTCCCCAAGAGACCCAGTACTTC,CASSRQPGPQETQYF
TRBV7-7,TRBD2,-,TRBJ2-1,TGTGCCAGCAGCTGGGGACTAGCAGATTACAATGAGCAGTTCTTC,CASSWGLADYNEQFF
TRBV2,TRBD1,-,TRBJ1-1,TGTGCCAGCAGTACAGGGGTGATGAACACTGAAGCTTTCTTT,CASSTGVMNTEAFF
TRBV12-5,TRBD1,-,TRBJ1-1,TGTGCTAGTGGTTTGGTAGGGGACAGTGAAGCTTTCTTT,CASGLVGDSEAFF
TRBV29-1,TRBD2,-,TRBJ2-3,TGCAGCGCCCGAAGAGCGGGAGATGCAGATACGCAGTATTTT,CSARRAGDADTQYF
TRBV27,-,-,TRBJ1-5,TGTGCCAGCAGTTTCAGGGACTATCAGCCCCAGCATTTT,CASSFRDYQPQHF
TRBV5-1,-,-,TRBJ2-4,TGCGCCAGCAGCTTGGACAGGGAAAGGAGCGACATTCAGTACTTC,CASSLDRERSDIQYF
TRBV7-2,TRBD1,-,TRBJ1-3,TGTGCCAGCAGCACCCGGACAGGGGGCTTTTCTGGAAACACCATATATTTT,CASSTRTGGFSGNTIYF
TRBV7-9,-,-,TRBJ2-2,TGTGCCAGCAGCGGCACAGGGAAGAGCGGGGAGCTGTTTTTT,CASSGTGKSGELFF
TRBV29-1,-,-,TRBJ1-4,TGCAGCGTTAGCGAAAGTCCTAATGAAAAACTGTTTTTT,CSVSESPNEKLFF
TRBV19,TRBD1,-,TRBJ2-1,TGTGCCAGTAGTCTTGGACAGGGGCAATACAATGAGCAGTTCTTC,CASSLGQGQYNEQFF
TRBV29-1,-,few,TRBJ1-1,TGCAGCGTTGAGGGCAGGGCCCCTAACACTGAAGCTTTCTTT,CSVEGRAPNTEAFF
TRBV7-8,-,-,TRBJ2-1,TGTGCCAGCAGCCCAAAGCAAATGAACTCCTACAATGAGCAGTTCTTC,CASSPKQMNSYNEQFF
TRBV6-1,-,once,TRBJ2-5,TGTGCCAGCAGACAGTTAGGCGAGACCCAGTACTTC,CASRQLGETQYF
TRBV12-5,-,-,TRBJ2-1,TGTGCTAGTGGTCATGGGACAACCGGGGCATACAATGAGCAGTTCTTC,CASGHGTTGAYNEQFF
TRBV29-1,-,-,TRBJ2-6,TGCAGCGTTGTGGGTGCGGAAGGGGCCAACGTCCTGACTTTC,CSVVGAEGANVLTF
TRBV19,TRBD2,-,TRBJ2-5,TGTGCCAGTAGGGGTCCCTCGGCGGGGGCCCAGTACTTC,CASRGPSAGAQYF
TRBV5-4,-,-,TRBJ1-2,TGTGCCAGCAGCTTACAGCAATCCAACTATGGCTACACCTTC,CASSLQQSNYGYTF
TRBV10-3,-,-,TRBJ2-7,TGTGCCATCAGTGACGCCTACGAGCAGTACTTC,CAISDAYEQYF
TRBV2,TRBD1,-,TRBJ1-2,TGTGCCAGCATTCCGGGACAGGACTATGGCTACACCTTC,CASIPGQDYGYTF
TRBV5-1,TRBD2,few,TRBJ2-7,TGCGCCAGCAGCGCTGACCTAGCGGGAGGAAACGAGCAGTACTTC,CASSADLAGGNEQYF
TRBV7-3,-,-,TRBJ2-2,TGTGCCAGCAGCCCCAAGGGGACCGGGGAGCTGTTTTTT,CASSPKGTGELFF
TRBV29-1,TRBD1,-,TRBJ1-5,TGCAGCGCCGGGGACAGCGAAAATCAGCCCCAGCATTTT,CSAGDSENQPQHF
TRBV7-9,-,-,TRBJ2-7,TGTGCCAGCAGCTCCTTACTATACCACGAGCAGTACTTC,CASSSLLYHEQYF
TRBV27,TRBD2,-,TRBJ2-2,TGTGCCAGCAGCTATTCGATAGCGGGAGGGCCGGGCACCGGGGAGCTGTTTTTT,CASSYSIAGGPGTGELFF
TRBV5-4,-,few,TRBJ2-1,TGTGCCAGCAGCCGGACAGTAAACTCCTACAATGAGCAGTTCTTC,CASSRTVNSYNEQFF
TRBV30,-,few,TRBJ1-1,TGTGCCTGTTCACAGGGATGGAACACTGAAGCTTTCTTT,CACSQGWNTEAFF
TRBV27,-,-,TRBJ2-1,TGTGCCAGCAGTGAAGGGAGGTCCTACAATGAGCAGTTCTTC,CASSEGRSYNEQFF
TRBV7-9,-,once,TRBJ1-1,TGTGCCAGCAGCTCCTTCGACAGAGTGAACACTGAAGCTTTCTTT,CASSSFDRVNTEAFF
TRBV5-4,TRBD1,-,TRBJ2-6,TGTGCCAGCACGTCCGGGACAGGGGGCTCTGGGGCCAACGTCCTGACTTTC,CASTSGTGGSGANVLTF
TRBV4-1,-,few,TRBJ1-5,TGCGCCAGCAGCCAAGATCGGGTTCAGCCCCAGCATTTT,CASSQDRVQPQHF
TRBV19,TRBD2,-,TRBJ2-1,TGTGCCAGTAGTACTATCGCAGGACTAGCTTACAATGAGCAGTTCTTC,CASSTIAGLAYNEQFF
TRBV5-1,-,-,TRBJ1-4,TGCGCCAGCAGCTTGTACGGGGAGGATGAAAAACTGTTTTTT,CASSLYGEDEKLFF